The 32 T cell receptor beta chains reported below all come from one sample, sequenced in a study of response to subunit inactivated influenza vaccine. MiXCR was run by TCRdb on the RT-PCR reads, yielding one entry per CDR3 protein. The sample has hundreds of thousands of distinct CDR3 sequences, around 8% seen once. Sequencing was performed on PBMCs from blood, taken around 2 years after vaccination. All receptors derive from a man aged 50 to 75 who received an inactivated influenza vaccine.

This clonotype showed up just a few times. CDR3 in amino acids: CASSGERFYNEQFF. In nucleotides, the CDR3 is TGCGCCAGCAGTGGGGAGCGGTTCTACAATGAGCAGTTCTTC. The genes are TRBV5-1 and TRBJ2-1, with TRBD2 as a possible D gene (5 bases). This CDR3 is 14 amino acids long. Trimming cost V 5 bases and J 3 bases, with 12 bases left between them. Per the germline V gene, CDR1 is SGHRS and CDR2 is YFSETQ.

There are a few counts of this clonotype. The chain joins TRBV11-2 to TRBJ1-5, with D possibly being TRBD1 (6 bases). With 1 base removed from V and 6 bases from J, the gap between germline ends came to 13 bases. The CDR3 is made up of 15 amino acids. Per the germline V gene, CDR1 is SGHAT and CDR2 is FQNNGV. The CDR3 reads CASSLVSGDIQPQHF. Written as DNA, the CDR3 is TGTGCCAGCAGCTTAGTTTCAGGGGACATTCAGCCCCAGCATTTT.

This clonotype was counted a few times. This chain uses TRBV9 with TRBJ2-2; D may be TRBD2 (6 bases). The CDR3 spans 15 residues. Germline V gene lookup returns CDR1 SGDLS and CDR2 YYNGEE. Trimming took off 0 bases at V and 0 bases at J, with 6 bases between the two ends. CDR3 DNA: TGTGCCAGCAGCGTAGGGGGGGCGAACACCGGGGAGCTGTTTTTT. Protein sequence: CASSVGGANTGELFF.

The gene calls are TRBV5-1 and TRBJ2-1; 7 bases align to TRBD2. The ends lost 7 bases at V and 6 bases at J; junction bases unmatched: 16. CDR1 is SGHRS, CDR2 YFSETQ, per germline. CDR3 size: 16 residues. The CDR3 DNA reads TGCGCCAGCTTGCCCGGGGGGTCGGAATGGGGCAATGAGCAGTTCTTC. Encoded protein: CASLPGGSEWGNEQFF.

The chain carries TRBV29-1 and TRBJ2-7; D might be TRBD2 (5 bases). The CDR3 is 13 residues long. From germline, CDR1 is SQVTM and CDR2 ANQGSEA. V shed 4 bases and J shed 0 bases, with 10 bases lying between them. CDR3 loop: CSVGTRASYEQYF. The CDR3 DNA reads TGCAGCGTTGGGACTCGGGCCTCCTACGAGCAGTACTTC.

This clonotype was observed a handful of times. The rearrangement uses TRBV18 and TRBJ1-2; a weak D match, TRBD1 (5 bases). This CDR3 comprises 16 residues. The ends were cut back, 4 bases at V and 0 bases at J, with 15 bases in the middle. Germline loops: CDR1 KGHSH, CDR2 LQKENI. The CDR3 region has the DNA TGTGCCAGCTCACGTACCGGGACGAACGCTAACTATGGCTACACCTTC. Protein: CASSRTGTNANYGYTF.

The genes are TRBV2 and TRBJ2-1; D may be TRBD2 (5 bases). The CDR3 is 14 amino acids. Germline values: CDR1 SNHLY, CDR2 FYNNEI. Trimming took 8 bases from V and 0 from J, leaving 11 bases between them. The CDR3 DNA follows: TGTGCCAGCGCTAGCCGATCCTCCTACAATGAGCAGTTCTTC. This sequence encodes CASASRSSYNEQFF.

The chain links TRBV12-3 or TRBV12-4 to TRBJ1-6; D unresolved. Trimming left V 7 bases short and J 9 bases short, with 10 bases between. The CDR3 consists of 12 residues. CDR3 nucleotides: TGTGCCAGCACCCCAGGCAGTTCACCCCTCCACTTT. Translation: CASTPGSSPLHF.

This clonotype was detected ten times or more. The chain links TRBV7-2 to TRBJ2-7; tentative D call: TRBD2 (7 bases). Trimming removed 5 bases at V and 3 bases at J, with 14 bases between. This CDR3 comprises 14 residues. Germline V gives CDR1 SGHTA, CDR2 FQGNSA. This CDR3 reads CASSLGGALYEQYF. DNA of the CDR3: TGTGCCAGCAGCCTGGGGGGGGCACTCTACGAGCAGTACTTC.

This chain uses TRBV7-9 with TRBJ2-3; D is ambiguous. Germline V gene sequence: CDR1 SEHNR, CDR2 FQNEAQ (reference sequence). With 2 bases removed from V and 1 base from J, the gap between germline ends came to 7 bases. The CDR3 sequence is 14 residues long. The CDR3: CASSLTWGTDTQYF. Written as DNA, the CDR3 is TGTGCCAGCAGCTTAACCTGGGGCACAGATACGCAGTATTTT.

The CDR3 bases are TGTGCCAGCAGTTACTCGGGACAGTCCCCCAACGAGCAGTACTTC. Amino acids: CASSYSGQSPNEQYF. The chain links TRBV6-2 or TRBV6-3 to TRBJ2-7; TRBD1 matches 7 bases. This CDR3 region has 15 residues. Germline trimming cut 0 bases from V and 5 bases from J; bases unmatched to any gene: 7. Germline CDR1 reads MNHEY; CDR2 reads SVGEGT.

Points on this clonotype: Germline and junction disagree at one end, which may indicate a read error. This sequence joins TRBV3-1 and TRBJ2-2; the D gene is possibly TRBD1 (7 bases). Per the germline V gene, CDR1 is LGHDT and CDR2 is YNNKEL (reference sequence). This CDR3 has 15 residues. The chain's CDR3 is CASCQVGGGNGELFF. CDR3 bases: TGTGCCAGCTGCCAAGTAGGGGGCGGGAACGGGGAGCTGTTTTTT.

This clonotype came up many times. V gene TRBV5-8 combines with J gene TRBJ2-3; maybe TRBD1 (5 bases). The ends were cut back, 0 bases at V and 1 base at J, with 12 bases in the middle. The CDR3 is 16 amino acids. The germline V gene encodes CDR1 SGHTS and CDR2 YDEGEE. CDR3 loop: CASSLVVGLGTDTQYF. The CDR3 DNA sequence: TGTGCCAGCAGCTTGGTAGTGGGGCTGGGCACAGATACGCAGTATTTT.

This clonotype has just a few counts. CDR3: CSAYRAPSGRNEQFF. CDR3 nucleotides: TGCAGTGCTTACAGGGCTCCCTCGGGAAGGAATGAGCAGTTCTTC. The chain employs TRBV20-1 and TRBJ2-1; a weak D match, TRBD1 (6 bases). The germline V and J ends were trimmed by 5 bases and 7 bases, with 21 bases remaining between them. Germline loops: CDR1 DFQATT, CDR2 SNEGSKA (reference sequence). The CDR3 is 15 residues long.

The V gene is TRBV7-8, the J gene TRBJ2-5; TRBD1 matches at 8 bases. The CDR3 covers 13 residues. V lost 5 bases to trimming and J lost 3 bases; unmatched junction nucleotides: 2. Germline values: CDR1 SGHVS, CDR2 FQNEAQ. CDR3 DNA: TGTGCCAGCAGCGGGGGACAGGAAGAGACCCAGTACTTC. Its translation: CASSGGQEETQYF.

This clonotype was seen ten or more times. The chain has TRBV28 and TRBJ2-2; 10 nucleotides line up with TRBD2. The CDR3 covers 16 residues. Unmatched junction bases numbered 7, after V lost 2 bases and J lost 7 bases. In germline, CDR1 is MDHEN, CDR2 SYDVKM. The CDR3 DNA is TGTGCCAGCAGTTTAGGGCTAGCGGGAGTAGTCGGGGAGCTGTTTTTT. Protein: CASSLGLAGVVGELFF.

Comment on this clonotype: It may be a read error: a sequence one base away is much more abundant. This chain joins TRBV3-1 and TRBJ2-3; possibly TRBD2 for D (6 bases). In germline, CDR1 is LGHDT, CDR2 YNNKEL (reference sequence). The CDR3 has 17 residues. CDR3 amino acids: CASTQPGTSFSTDTQYF. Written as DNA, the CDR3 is TGTGCCAGCACCCAACCAGGGACTTCCTTTAGCACAGATACGCAGTATTTT.

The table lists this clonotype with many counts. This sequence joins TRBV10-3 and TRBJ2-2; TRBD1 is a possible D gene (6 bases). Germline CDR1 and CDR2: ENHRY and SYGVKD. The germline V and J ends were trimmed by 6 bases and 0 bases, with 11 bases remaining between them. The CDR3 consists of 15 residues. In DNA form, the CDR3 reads TGTGCCATCAGCCGGACAGAGGCGAACACCGGGGAGCTGTTTTTT. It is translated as CAISRTEANTGELFF.

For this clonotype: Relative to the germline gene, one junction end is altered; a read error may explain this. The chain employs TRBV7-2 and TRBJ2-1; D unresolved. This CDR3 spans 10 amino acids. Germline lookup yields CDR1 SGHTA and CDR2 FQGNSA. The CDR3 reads CASSLYTFYF. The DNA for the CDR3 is TGTGCCAGCAGCTTATACACGTTCTACTTC.

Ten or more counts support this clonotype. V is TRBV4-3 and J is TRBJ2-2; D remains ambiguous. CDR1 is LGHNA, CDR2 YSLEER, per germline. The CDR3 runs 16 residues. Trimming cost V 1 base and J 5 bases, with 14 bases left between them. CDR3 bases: TGCGCCAGCAGCCAAGTCGGGCAGAGTTTGACCGGGGAGCTGTTTTTT. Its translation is CASSQVGQSLTGELFF.

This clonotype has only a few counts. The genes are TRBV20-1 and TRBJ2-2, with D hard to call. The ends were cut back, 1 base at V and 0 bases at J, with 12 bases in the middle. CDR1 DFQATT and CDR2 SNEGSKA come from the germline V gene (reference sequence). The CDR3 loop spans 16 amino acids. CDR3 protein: CSARVHIATNTGELFF. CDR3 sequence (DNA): TGCAGTGCTAGAGTCCACATTGCCACGAACACCGGGGAGCTGTTTTTT.

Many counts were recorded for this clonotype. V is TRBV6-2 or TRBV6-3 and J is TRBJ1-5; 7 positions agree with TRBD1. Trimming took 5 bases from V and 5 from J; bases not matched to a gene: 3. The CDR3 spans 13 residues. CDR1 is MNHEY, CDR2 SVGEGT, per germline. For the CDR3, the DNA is TGTGCCAGCAGTACCCAGGGGGATCAGCCCCAGCATTTT. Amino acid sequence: CASSTQGDQPQHF.

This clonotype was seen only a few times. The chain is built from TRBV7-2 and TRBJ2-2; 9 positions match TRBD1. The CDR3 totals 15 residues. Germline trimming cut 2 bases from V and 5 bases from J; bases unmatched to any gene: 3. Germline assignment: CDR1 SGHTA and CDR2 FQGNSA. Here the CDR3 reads CASSLKQGATGELFF. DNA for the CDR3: TGTGCCAGCAGCTTAAAACAGGGGGCAACCGGGGAGCTGTTTTTT. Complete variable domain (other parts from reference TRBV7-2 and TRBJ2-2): GAGVSQSPSNKVTEKGKDVELRCDPISGHTALYWYRQSLGQGLEFLIYFQGNSAPDKSGLPSDRFSAERTGGSVSTLTIQRTQQEDSAVYLCASSLKQGATGELFFGEGSRLTVL.

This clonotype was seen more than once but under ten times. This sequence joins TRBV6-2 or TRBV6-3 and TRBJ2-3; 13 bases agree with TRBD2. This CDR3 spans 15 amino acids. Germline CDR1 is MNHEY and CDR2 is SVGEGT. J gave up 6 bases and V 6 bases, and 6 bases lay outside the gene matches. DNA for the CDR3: TGTGCCAGCAGCCCGGGACTAGCGGGATACGATACGCAGTATTTT. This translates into CASSPGLAGYDTQYF.

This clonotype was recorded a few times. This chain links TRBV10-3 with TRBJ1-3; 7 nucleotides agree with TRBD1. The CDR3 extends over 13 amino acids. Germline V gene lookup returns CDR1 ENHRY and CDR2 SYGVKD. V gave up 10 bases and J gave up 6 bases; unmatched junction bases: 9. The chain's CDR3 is CATSTGVENTIYF. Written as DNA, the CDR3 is TGTGCCACCTCAACAGGGGTTGAAAACACCATATATTTT.

The CDR3 spells CASSPYLTEYNEQFF. CDR3 DNA sequence: TGTGCCAGCAGTCCTTACCTGACTGAGTACAATGAGCAGTTCTTC. The gene calls are TRBV6-1 and TRBJ2-1; D uncertain. The CDR3 runs 15 residues. Germline values: CDR1 MNHNS, CDR2 SASEGT. V shed 5 bases and J shed 4 bases, with 15 bases lying between them.

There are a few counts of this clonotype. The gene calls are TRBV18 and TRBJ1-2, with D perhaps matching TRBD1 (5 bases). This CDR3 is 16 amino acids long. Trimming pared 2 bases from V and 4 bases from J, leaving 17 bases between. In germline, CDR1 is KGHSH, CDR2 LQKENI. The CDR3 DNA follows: TGTGCCAGCTCACCATCAGTCCAGGGAGGAGTCTATGGCTACACCTTC. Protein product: CASSPSVQGGVYGYTF.

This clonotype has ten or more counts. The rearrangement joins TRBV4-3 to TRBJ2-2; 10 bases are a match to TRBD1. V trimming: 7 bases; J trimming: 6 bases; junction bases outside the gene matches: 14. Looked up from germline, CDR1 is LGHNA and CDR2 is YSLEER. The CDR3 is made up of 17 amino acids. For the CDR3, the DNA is TGCGCCAGCATCTCAAAACCGGGACAGGGGAATCCCGGGGAGCTGTTTTTT. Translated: CASISKPGQGNPGELFF.

CDR3 nucleotides: TGTGCCAGCAGTGATCGGACAGGGAGCTATGGCTACACCTTC. Translation gives CASSDRTGSYGYTF. The chain links TRBV2 to TRBJ1-2; 8 positions match TRBD1. This CDR3 spans 14 amino acids. Germline V gene sequence: CDR1 SNHLY, CDR2 FYNNEI. Trimming cost V 3 bases and J 4 bases; bases outside gene matches: 4.

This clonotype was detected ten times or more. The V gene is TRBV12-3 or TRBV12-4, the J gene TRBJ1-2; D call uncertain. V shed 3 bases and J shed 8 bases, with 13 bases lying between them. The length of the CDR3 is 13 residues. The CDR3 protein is CASSFTGVRGYTF. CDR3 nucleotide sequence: TGTGCCAGCAGTTTCACTGGGGTTCGGGGCTACACCTTC.

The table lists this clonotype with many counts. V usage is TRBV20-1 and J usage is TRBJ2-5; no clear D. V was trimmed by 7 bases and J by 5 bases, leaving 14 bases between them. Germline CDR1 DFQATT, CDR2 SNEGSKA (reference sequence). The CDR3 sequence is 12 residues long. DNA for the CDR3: TGCAGTGTGGACGAACGACGGGAGACCCAGTACTTC. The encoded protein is CSVDERRETQYF.

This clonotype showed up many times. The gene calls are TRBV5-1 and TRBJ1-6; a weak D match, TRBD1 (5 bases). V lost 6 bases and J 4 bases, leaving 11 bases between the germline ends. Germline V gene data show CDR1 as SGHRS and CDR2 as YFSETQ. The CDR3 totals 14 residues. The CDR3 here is CASKEGEYNSPLHF. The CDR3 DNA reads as TGCGCCAGCAAGGAAGGGGAATATAATTCACCCCTCCACTTT.